This is a list of T cell receptor beta chains from one sample in a study of T cells in narcolepsy. Profiled with immunoSEQ multiplex PCR; TCRdb holds only in-frame clones, not every one. This sample has about 15,000 clones, with 85% to 90% found just once. Sample: memory (CD45RA-) CD4+ T cells from blood. These receptors were obtained from a human donor in good health. Both conserved end residues are part of each CDR3. The D gene is left open where the match is weak. The size field is filled for only some rows; it gives once, few, many or a size class.

>.|TRBJ1-1|.|TRBV7-8
CASSPRAGDITPAFF
TGTGCCAGCAGCCCCCGGGCCGGGGACATTACCCCAGCTTTCTTT
>TRBD1|TRBJ1-1|.|TRBV30
CAWSEDRSGAFF
TGTGCCTGGAGTGAGGACAGGTCGGGCGCTTTCTTT
>.|TRBJ1-4|.|TRBV15
CATSGPFATNEKLFF
TGTGCCACCAGCGGGCCGTTCGCAACTAATGAAAAACTGTTTTTT
>TRBD2|TRBJ2-1|once|TRBV11-3
CASSLLAGSHEQFF
TGTGCCAGCAGCTTATTAGCGGGGAGCCATGAGCAGTTCTTC
>TRBD1|TRBJ2-3|.|TRBV9
CASSARDRGQKDTQYF
TGTGCCAGCAGCGCCCGGGACAGGGGTCAAAAAGATACGCAGTATTTT
>.|TRBJ2-2|few|TRBV2
CASSVEGAGELFF
TGTGCCAGCAGTGTCGAGGGTGCCGGGGAGCTGTTTTTT
>TRBD1|TRBJ2-7|.|TRBV9
CASSPGQGNSYEQYF
TGTGCCAGCAGCCCGGGACAGGGGAACTCCTACGAGCAGTACTTC
>TRBD1|TRBJ2-5|.|TRBV7-9
CASTLGTGGAGETQYF
TGTGCCAGCACCCTAGGGACAGGGGGCGCGGGGGAGACCCAGTACTTC
>.|TRBJ2-3|.|TRBV7-2
CASSRSMNTQYF
TGTGCCAGCAGCCGGAGTATGAATACGCAGTATTTT
>.|TRBJ1-6|.|TRBV5-1
CASSSGVEGSPLHF
TGCGCCAGCAGCTCCGGGGTGGAGGGTTCACCCCTCCACTTT
>.|TRBJ2-3|.|TRBV9
CASSVAQSTDTQYF
TGTGCCAGCAGCGTAGCCCAAAGCACAGATACGCAGTATTTT
>.|TRBJ1-6|.|TRBV4-2
CASSLRGPNSPLHF
TGTGCCAGCAGCTTAAGGGGACCAAATTCACCCCTCCACTTT
>.|TRBJ2-1|few|TRBV5-6
CASSLLGEQFF
TGTGCCAGCAGCTTGTTGGGTGAGCAGTTCTTC
>TRBD1|TRBJ1-1|.|TRBV7-3
CASSPGGQGVIFF
TGTGCCAGCAGCCCGGGGGGACAGGGAGTGATTTTCTTT
>TRBD1|TRBJ1-5|.|TRBV25-1
CASRATGDNQPQHF
TGTGCCAGCAGGGCTACAGGGGACAATCAGCCCCAGCATTTT